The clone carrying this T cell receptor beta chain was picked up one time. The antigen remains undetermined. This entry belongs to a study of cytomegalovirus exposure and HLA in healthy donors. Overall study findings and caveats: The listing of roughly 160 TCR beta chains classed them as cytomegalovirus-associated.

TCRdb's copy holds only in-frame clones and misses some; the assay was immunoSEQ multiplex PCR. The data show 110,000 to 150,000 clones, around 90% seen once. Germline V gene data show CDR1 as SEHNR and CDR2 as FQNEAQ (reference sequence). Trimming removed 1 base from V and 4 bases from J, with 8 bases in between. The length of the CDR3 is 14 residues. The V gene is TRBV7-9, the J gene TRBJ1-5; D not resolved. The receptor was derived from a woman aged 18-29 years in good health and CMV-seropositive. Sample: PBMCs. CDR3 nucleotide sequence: TGTGCCAGCAGCTTAGGTGCGGCAAATCAGCCCCAGCATTTT. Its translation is CASSLGAANQPQHF.